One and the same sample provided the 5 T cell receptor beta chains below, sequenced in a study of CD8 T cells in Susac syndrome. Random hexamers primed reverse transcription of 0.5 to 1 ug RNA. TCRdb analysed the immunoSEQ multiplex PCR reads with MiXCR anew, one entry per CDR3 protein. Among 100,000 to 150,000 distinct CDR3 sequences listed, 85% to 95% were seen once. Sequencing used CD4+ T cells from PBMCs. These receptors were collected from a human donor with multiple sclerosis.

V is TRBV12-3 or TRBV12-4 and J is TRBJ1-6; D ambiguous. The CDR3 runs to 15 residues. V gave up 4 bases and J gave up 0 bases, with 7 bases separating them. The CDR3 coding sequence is TGTGCCAGCAGTTCCGGGAGCTCCTATAATTCACCCCTCCACTTT. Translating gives CASSSGSSYNSPLHF.

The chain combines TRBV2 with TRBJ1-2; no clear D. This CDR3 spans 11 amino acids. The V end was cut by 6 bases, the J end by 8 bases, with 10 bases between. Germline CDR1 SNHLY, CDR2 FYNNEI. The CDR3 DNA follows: TGTGCCAGCAGGGGCTCGGGCGGCTACACCTTC. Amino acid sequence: CASRGSGGYTF.

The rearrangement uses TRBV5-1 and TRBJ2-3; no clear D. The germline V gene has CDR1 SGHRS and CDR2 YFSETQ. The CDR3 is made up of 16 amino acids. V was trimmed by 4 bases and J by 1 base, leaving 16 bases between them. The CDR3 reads CASSRAGPSGTDTQYF. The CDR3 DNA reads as TGCGCCAGCAGCCGGGCCGGGCCCTCCGGCACAGATACGCAGTATTTT.

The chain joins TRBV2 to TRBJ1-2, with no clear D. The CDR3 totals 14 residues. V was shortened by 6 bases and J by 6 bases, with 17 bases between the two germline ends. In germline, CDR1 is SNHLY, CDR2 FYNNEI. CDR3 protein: CASSNQAELDGYTF. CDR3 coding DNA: TGTGCCAGCAGCAATCAGGCCGAACTGGATGGCTACACCTTC. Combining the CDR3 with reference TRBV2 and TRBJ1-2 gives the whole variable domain EPEVTQTPSHQVTQMGQEVILRCVPISNHLYFYWYRQILGQKVEFLVSFYNNEISEKSEIFDDQFSVERPDGSNFTLKIRSTKLEDSAMYFCASSNQAELDGYTFGSGTRLTVV.

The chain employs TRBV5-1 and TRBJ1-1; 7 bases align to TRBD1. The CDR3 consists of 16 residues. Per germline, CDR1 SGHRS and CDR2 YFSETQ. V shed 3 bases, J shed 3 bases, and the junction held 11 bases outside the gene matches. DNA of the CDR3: TGCGCCAGCAGCTCTCGGGGCACAGGGGTCTACACTGAAGCTTTCTTT. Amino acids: CASSSRGTGVYTEAFF.